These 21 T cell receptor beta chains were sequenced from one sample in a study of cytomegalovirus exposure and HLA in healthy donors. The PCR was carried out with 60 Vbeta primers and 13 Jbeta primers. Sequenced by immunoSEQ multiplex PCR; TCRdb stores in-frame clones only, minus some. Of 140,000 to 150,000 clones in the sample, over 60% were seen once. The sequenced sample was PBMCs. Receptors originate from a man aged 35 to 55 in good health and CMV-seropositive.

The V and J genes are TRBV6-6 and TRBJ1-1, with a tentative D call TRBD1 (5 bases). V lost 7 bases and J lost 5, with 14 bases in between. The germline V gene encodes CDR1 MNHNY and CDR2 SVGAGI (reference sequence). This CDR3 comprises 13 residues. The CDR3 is CASTRPGGTEAFF. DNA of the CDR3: TGTGCCAGCACGCGGCCCGGGGGAACTGAAGCTTTCTTT.

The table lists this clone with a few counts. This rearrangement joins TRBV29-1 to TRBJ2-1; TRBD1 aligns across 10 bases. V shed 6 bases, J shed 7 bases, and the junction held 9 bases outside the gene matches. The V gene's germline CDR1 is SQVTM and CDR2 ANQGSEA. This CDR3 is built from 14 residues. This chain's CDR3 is CSVVRDRGSNEQFF. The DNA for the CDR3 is TGCAGCGTCGTCCGGGACAGGGGAAGTAATGAGCAGTTCTTC.

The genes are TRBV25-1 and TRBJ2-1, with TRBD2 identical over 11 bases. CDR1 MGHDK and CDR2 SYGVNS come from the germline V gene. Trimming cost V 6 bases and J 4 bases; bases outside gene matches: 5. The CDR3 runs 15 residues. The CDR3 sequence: CASSPGTSGYNEQFF. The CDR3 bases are TGTGCCAGCAGCCCCGGGACTAGCGGATACAATGAGCAGTTCTTC.

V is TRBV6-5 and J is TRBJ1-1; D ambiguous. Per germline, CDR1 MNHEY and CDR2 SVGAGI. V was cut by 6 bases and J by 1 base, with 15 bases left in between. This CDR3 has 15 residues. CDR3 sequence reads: CASRPPGLWNTEAFF. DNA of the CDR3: TGTGCCAGCAGGCCCCCGGGGTTGTGGAACACTGAAGCTTTCTTT.

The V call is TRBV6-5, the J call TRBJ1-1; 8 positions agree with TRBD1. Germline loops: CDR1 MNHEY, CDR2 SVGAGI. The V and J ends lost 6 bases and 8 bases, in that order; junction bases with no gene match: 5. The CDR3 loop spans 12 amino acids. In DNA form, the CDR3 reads TGTGCCAGCAGGGGAAGGACAGGGGAAGCTTTCTTT. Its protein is CASRGRTGEAFF.

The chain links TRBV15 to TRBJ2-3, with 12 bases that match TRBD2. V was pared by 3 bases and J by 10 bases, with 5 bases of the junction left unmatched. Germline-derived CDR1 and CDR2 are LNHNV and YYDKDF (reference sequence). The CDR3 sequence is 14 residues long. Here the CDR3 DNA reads TGTGCCACCAGCAGCGGGACTAGCGGGCCGGCGCAGTATTTT. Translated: CATSSGTSGPAQYF. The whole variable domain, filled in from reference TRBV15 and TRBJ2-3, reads DAMVIQNPRYQVTQFGKPVTLSCSQTLNHNVMYWYQQKSSQAPKLLFHYYDKDFNNEADTPDNFQSRRPNTSFCFLDIRSPGLGDTAMYLCATSSGTSGPAQYFGPGTRLTVL.

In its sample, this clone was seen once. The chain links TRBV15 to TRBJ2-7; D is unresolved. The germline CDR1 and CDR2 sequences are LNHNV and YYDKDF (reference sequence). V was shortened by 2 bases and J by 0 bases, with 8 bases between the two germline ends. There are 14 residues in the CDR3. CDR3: CATSRMRSSYEQYF. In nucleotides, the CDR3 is TGTGCCACCAGCAGAATGAGGAGCTCCTACGAGCAGTACTTC.

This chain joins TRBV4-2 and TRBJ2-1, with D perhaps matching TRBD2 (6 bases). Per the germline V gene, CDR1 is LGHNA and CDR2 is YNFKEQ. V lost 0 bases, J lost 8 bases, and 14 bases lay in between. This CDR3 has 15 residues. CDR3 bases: TGTGCCAGCAGCCAAGAACCGGGAGAGGTCTATGAGCAGTTCTTC. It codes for CASSQEPGEVYEQFF.

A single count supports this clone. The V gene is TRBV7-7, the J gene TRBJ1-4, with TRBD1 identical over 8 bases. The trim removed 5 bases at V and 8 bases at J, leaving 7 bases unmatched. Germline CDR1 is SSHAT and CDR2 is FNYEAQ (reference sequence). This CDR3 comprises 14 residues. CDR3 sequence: CASSVGQGTEKLFF. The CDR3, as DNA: TGTGCCAGCAGCGTCGGACAGGGAACCGAAAAACTGTTTTTT.

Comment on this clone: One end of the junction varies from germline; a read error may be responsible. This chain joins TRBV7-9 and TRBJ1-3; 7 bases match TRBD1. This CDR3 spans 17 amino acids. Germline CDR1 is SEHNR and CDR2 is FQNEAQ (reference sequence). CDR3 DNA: TGTTCCAGCAGCTTTTCCTTGAGGACAGGCTCTGGAAACACCATATATTTT. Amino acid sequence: CSSSFSLRTGSGNTIYF.

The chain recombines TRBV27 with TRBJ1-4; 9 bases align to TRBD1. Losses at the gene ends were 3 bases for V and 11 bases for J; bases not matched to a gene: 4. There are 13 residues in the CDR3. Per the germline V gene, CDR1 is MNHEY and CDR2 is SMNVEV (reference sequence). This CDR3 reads CASSFADRGKLFF. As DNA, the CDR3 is TGTGCCAGCAGTTTTGCGGACAGGGGTAAACTGTTTTTT.

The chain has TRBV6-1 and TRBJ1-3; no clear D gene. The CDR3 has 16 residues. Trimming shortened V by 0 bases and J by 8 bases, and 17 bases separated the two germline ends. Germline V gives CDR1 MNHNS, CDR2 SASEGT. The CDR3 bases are TGTGCCAGCAGTGAAGCGCTTACAAGGGCGCGGGACACCATATATTTT. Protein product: CASSEALTRARDTIYF.

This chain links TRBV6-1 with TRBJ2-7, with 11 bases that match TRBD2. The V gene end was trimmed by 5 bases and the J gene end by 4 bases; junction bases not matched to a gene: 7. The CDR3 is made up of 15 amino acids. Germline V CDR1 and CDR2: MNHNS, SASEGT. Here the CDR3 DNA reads TGTGCCAGCAGTTCCACGACTAGCGGGGAGTACGAGCAGTACTTC. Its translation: CASSSTTSGEYEQYF.

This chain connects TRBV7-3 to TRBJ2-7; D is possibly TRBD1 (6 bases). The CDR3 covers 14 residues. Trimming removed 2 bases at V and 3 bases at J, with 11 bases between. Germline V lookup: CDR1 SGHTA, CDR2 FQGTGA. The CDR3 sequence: CASSLGGGGYEQYF. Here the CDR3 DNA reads TGTGCCAGCAGCTTAGGGGGCGGAGGCTACGAGCAGTACTTC. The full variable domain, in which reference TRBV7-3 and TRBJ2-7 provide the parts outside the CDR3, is GAGVSQTPSNKVTEKGKYVELRCDPISGHTALYWYRQSLGQGPEFLIYFQGTGAADDSGLPNDRFFAVRPEGSVSTLKIQRTERGDSAVYLCASSLGGGGYEQYFGPGTRLTVT.

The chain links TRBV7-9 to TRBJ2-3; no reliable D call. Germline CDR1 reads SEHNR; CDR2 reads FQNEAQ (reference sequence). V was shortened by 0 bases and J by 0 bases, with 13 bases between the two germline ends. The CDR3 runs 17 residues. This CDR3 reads CASSLASGTSSTDTQYF. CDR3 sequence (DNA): TGTGCCAGCAGCTTAGCCTCAGGCACCTCTAGCACAGATACGCAGTATTTT.

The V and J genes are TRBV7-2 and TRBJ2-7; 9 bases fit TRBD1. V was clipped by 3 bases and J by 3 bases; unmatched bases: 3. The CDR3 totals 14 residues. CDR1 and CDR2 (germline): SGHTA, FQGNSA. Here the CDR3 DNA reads TGTGCCAGCAGCTTGGGACAGGGTAACTACGAGCAGTACTTC. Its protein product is CASSLGQGNYEQYF. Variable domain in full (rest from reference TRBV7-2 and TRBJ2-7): GAGVSQSPSNKVTEKGKDVELRCDPISGHTALYWYRQSLGQGLEFLIYFQGNSAPDKSGLPSDRFSAERTGGSVSTLTIQRTQQEDSAVYLCASSLGQGNYEQYFGPGTRLTVT.

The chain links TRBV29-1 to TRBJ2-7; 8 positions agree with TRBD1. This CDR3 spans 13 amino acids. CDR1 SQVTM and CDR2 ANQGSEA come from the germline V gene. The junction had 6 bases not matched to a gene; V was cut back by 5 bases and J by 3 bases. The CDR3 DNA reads TGCAGCGTTACCGGGACAGGATACTACGAGCAGTACTTC. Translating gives CSVTGTGYYEQYF.

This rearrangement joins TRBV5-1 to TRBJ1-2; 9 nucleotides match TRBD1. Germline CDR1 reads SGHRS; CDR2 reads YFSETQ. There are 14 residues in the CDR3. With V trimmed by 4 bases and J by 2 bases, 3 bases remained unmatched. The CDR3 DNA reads TGCGCCAGCAGCGAAACAGGGGGCAACTATGGCTACACCTTC. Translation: CASSETGGNYGYTF.

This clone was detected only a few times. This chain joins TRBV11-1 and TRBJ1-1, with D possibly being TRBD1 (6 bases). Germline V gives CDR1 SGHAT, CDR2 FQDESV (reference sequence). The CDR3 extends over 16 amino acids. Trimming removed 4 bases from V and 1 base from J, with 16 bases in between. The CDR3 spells CASSWGHRAGNTEAFF. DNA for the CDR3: TGTGCCAGCAGCTGGGGACACCGCGCGGGGAACACTGAAGCTTTCTTT.

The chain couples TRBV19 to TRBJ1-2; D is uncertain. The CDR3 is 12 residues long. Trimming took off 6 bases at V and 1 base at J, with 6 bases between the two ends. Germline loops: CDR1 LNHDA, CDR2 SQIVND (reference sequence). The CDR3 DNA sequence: TGTGCCAGTAGGGGCAGTAACTATGGCTACACCTTC. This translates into CASRGSNYGYTF.

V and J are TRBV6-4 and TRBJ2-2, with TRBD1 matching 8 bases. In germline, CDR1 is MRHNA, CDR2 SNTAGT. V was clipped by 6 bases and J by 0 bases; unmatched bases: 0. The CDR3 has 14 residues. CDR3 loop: CASRQGANTGELFF. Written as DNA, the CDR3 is TGTGCCAGCAGACAGGGGGCGAACACCGGGGAGCTGTTTTTT.